Listed below are T cell receptor beta chains from one sample, sequenced in a study of shared clonotypes between healthy human individuals. Assay used: immunoSEQ multiplex PCR; TCRdb lists only in-frame clones, some missing. The profile shows 2,100,000 or so clones, 90% to 96% of them singletons. Sequencing was carried out using naive CD4+ T cells sorted from blood. These receptors originate from a man aged 18 to 35 in good health. Each CDR3 is given with its conserved first and last residue. A D gene is named only where the DNA matches it firmly. Clone size is not always given. Where it is, it says once, few, many or a class for expanded clones.

d_gene,v_gene,j_gene,abundance,CDR3nt,CDR3aa
NA,TRBV7-9,TRBJ2-2,NA,TGTGCCAGCAGCTTATCGTACGGGAACACCGGGGAGCTGTTTTTT,CASSLSYGNTGELFF
NA,TRBV7-9,TRBJ1-4,NA,TGTGCCAGCAGCTTAGAGCTGGTACGTGAAAAACTGTTTTTT,CASSLELVREKLFF
NA,TRBV12-5,TRBJ1-2,NA,TGTGCTAGTGGTTTCATCCCTATCTCTAACTATGGCTACACCTTC,CASGFIPISNYGYTF
TRBD1,TRBV6-6,TRBJ2-7,NA,TGTGCCAGCAGTTACGTGACAGGGGCCCACGAGCAGTACTTC,CASSYVTGAHEQYF
NA,TRBV5-8,TRBJ1-6,NA,TGTGCCAGCAGCGGTTGGAGCTCGAATAATTCACCCCTCCACTTT,CASSGWSSNNSPLHF
TRBD1,TRBV19,TRBJ2-6,NA,TGTGCCAGCCGGGACAGGGCATCTGGGGCCAACGTCCTGACTTTC,CASRDRASGANVLTF
TRBD2,TRBV6-5,TRBJ2-7,NA,TGTGCCAGCAGTTACTCTACTAGCGAGAACAGGGAGCAGTACTTC,CASSYSTSENREQYF
NA,TRBV7-9,TRBJ1-1,NA,TGTGCCAGCAGTTTCATTGGCTCCGTGAACACTGAAGCTTTCTTT,CASSFIGSVNTEAFF
NA,TRBV6-5,TRBJ1-3,NA,TGTGCCAGCAGTTATGAGGCAGGGTCGACTGGAAACACCATATATTTT,CASSYEAGSTGNTIYF
NA,TRBV11-2,TRBJ2-5,NA,TGTGCCAGCAGCTGGGCCCCCCAAGAGACCCAGTACTTC,CASSWAPQETQYF
NA,TRBV5-4,TRBJ1-2,NA,TGTGCCAGCAGCTTGGCCGGATCGTATGGCTACACCTTC,CASSLAGSYGYTF
NA,TRBV7-9,TRBJ1-1,few,TGTGCCAGCAGCGACGACCCCCGGGAGAAGGGGACTGAAGCTTTCTTT,CASSDDPREKGTEAFF
NA,TRBV18,TRBJ1-5,NA,TGTGCCAGCTCACCATCCAGGTTAGGTGGAAGCAATCAGCCCCAGCATTTT,CASSPSRLGGSNQPQHF
NA,TRBV7-6,TRBJ2-7,NA,TGTGCCAGCAGTAATAAAGGGACAATCGAGCAGTACTTC,CASSNKGTIEQYF
NA,TRBV2,TRBJ1-2,few,TGTGCCAGCAGGGGGGAAGAGAGAGGCGGTGGCTACACCTTC,CASRGEERGGGYTF
TRBD1,TRBV18,TRBJ2-2,NA,TGTGCCAGCTCACGTGGGACAGCGAACACCGGGGAGCTGTTTTTT,CASSRGTANTGELFF
NA,TRBV1,TRBJ2-5,NA,TGCACCAGCAGCTCCTCATTTGACCAGCGGGGGGTGGAGACCCAGTACTTC,CTSSSSFDQRGVETQYF
TRBD1,TRBV18,TRBJ2-2,NA,TGTGCCAGCTCACCACGGGGGACAGGGGCTCCCACCGGGGAGCTGTTTTTT,CASSPRGTGAPTGELFF
NA,TRBV30,TRBJ2-1,NA,TGTGCCTGGAGTCCCAACTTGGTCTACAATGAGCAGTTCTTC,CAWSPNLVYNEQFF
NA,TRBV6-5,TRBJ2-6,once,TGTGCCAGCATGCAGCCCTCTGGGGCCAACGTCCTGACTTTC,CASMQPSGANVLTF
TRBD1,TRBV11-2,TRBJ2-7,NA,TGTGCCAGCAGCTCCTTTTCCGGGACAGATTCCTACGAGCAGTACTTC,CASSSFSGTDSYEQYF
NA,TRBV15,TRBJ1-5,NA,TGTGCCACCAGCAGAGCGTGGGGTCAGCCCCAGCATTTT,CATSRAWGQPQHF
TRBD2,TRBV5-1,TRBJ2-1,NA,TGCGCCAGCAGCATTGCGGGGGGCCCTAACAATGAGCAGTTCTTC,CASSIAGGPNNEQFF
NA,TRBV9,TRBJ2-5,NA,TGTGCCAGCAGCGTAGAAGGGGAAGAGACCCAGTACTTC,CASSVEGEETQYF
TRBD1,TRBV11-3,TRBJ2-5,NA,TGTGCCAGCAGCCCGGACAGGGAGACCCAGTACTTC,CASSPDRETQYF
TRBD1,TRBV7-2,TRBJ2-7,NA,TGTGCCAGCAGATCGGGACAGGGTTACGAGCAGTACTTC,CASRSGQGYEQYF
NA,TRBV27,TRBJ2-7,NA,TGTGCCAGCAGTTCCGCCCTACAGGGAATTCGAGGCGAGCAGTACTTC,CASSSALQGIRGEQYF
TRBD1,TRBV5-6,TRBJ2-1,NA,TGTGCCAGCAGCACGGGACAGGGTCCCTACAATGAGCAGTTCTTC,CASSTGQGPYNEQFF
NA,TRBV4-1,TRBJ1-3,NA,TGCGCCAGCAGCCAGGCGGGACGACAAAGATCTGGAAACACCATATATTTT,CASSQAGRQRSGNTIYF
NA,TRBV7-2,TRBJ2-1,NA,TGTGCCAGCAGCCGGGCCCATGAGCAGTTCTTC,CASSRAHEQFF
NA,TRBV19,TRBJ2-5,NA,TGTGCCAGTCACCAAGAGACCCAGTACTTC,CASHQETQYF
NA,TRBV13,TRBJ2-5,NA,TGTGCCAGCAGCTTTCGGGTGGGCGAGACCCAGTACTTC,CASSFRVGETQYF
NA,TRBV28,TRBJ1-3,NA,TGTGCCAGCACCCCTGGGGGGGTCGGAAACACCATATATTTT,CASTPGGVGNTIYF
TRBD1,TRBV7-9,TRBJ1-2,NA,TGTGCCAGCAGCCAGACAGGGGCGGATGGCTACACCTTC,CASSQTGADGYTF
TRBD1,TRBV10-2,TRBJ1-6,NA,TGCGCCAGCAGCGCCCAGGGGGGGGTTTCTTCACCCCTCCACTTT,CASSAQGGVSSPLHF
NA,TRBV7-8,TRBJ1-2,NA,TGTGCCAGCAGCCGGGACGGCTCCTATGGCTACACCTTC,CASSRDGSYGYTF
TRBD1,TRBV18,TRBJ2-1,NA,TGTGCCAGCTCACCTCCGGGACAGGGGGCGAATGAGCAGTTCTTC,CASSPPGQGANEQFF
NA,TRBV5-4,TRBJ2-3,once,TGTGCCGTTTTTCCTGGGGGGGCCCTCACAGATACGCAGTATTTT,CAVFPGGALTDTQYF
NA,TRBV9,TRBJ2-5,NA,TGTGCCAGCAGCGGGACCTGGGTCCAAGAGACCCAGTACTTC,CASSGTWVQETQYF
NA,TRBV11-2,TRBJ1-2,NA,TGTGCCAGCAGCAAGGACACCGACTATGGCTACACCTTC,CASSKDTDYGYTF
NA,TRBV25-1,TRBJ2-5,NA,TGTGCCAGCAGCGCGGGATTCGGAGAGACCCAGTACTTC,CASSAGFGETQYF
NA,TRBV5-1,TRBJ2-7,once,TGCGCCAGCCGCGAAACAGGGCCCGAGCAGTACTTC,CASRETGPEQYF
TRBD1,TRBV27,TRBJ2-7,NA,TGTGCCAGCAGTTATCGGACAGGGACCTACGAGCAGTACTTC,CASSYRTGTYEQYF
NA,TRBV6-5,TRBJ1-2,NA,TGTGCCAGCAGGGTAGGGGGTGATGACTATGGTGGCTACACCTTC,CASRVGGDDYGGYTF
TRBD2,TRBV9,TRBJ2-7,NA,TGTGCCAGCAGCCTCTTCCGGACTAGCGGGAGTTGGGACTACGAGCAGTACTTC,CASSLFRTSGSWDYEQYF
NA,TRBV6-1,TRBJ1-3,NA,TGTGCCAGCATCGGGCCCTCTGGAAACACCATATATTTT,CASIGPSGNTIYF